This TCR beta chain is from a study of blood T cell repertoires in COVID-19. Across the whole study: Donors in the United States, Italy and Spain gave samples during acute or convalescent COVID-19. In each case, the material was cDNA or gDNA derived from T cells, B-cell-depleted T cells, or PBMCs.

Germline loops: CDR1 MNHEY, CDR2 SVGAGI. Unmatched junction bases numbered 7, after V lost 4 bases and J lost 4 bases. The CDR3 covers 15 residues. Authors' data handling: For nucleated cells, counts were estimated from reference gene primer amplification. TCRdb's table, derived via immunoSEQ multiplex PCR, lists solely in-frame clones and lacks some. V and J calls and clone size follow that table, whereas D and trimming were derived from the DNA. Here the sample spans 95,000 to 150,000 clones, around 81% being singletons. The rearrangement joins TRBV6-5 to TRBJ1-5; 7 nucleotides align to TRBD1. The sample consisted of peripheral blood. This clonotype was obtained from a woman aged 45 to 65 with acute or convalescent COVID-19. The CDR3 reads CASSSTGAINQPQHF. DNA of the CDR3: TGTGCCAGCAGTTCTACAGGGGCGATTAATCAGCCCCAGCATTTT.